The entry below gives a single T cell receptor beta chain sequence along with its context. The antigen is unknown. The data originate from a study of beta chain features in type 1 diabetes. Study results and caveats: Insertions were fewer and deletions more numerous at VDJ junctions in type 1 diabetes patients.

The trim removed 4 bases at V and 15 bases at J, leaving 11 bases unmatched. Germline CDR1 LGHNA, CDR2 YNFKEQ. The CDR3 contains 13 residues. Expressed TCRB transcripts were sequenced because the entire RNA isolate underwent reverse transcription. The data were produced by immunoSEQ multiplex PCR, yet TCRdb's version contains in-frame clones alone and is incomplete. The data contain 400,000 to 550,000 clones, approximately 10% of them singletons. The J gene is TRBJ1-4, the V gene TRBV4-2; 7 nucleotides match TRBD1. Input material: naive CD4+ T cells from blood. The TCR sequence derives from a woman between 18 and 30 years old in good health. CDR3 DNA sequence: TGTGCCAGCAGCCCGGACAGGTTTTCAAGGTTGTTTTTT. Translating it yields CASSPDRFSRLFF.